This TCR beta chain was obtained from a study of molecular identifiers for immune sequencing clone quantification. Study-level background: Replicate RNA came from about 19,000 or 110,000 naive CD8 cells and was split five ways, and four parts were sequenced.

This clonotype has a count of ten or more. Its antigen is as yet unknown. One entry per CDR3 protein results from TCRdb running MiXCR on the PCR reads. This sample has a few hundred thousand distinct CDR3 sequences; under 30% occur once, and the top ten carry over 0.6%. Sorting defined naive CD8 T cells as CD8+CD4-CCR7+CD45RA+. The V gene's germline CDR1 is MNHEY and CDR2 SVGAGI. The CDR3 is 14 residues long. Trimming cost V 0 bases and J 6 bases, with 8 bases left between them. Study-level findings and limits: Clonotypes surpassing 20 RNA copies contained over 98% of effector molecules, versus under 1% in naive cells. Even with one million naive cells present, spiked Jurkat TCR RNA from one cell was reportedly detectable.

The chain combines TRBV6-5 with TRBJ2-2; possible D gene TRBD2, 5 bases. This receptor was obtained from a human donor in good health. Some libraries in this study had Jurkat cell RNA spiked in. Material: naive CD8+ T cells from blood, with Jurkat cell RNA spiked in. Documented subset: FACS-sorted CD8+CD4-CCR7+CD45RA+ naive T cells. This CDR3 is CASSYSRGPGELFF. In nucleotides, the CDR3 is TGTGCCAGCAGTTACTCTCGGGGTCCCGGGGAGCTGTTTTTT.